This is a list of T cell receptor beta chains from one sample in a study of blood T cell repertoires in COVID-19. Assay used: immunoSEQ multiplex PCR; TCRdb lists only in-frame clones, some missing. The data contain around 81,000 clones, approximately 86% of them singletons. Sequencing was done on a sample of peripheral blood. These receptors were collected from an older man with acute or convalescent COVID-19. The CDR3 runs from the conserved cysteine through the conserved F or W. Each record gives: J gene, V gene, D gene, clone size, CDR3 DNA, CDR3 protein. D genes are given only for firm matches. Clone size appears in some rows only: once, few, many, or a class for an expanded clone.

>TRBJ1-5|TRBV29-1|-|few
TGCAGCGTTGGTAGCGGCCTCAATCAGCCCCAGCATTTT
CSVGSGLNQPQHF
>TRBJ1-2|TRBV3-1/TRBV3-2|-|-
TGTGCCAGCAGCCAGATGCTAGACTATGGCTACACCTTC
CASSQMLDYGYTF
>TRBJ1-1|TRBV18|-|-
TGTGCCAGCTCATCAGGGATGAGGAACACTGAAGCTTTCTTT
CASSSGMRNTEAFF
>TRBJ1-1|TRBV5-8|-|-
TGTGCCAGCACCCTCGGCAGACAGAACACTGAAGCTTTCTTT
CASTLGRQNTEAFF
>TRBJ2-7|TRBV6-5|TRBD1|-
TGTGCCAGCAGTTATGAGACAGGGAACTACGAGCAGTACTTC
CASSYETGNYEQYF
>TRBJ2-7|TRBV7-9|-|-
TGTGCCAGCAGCCGGATGCAGAGGGGGTACTCCTACGAGCAGTACTTC
CASSRMQRGYSYEQYF
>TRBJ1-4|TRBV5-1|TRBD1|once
TGCGCCAGCAGTGACGCAGGGGGATTTTCAACTAATGAAAAACTGTTTTTT
CASSDAGGFSTNEKLFF
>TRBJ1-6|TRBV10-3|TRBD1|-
TGTGCCATCAGTGAGGGGGGACAGGGGGATTCACCCCTCCACTTT
CAISEGGQGDSPLHF
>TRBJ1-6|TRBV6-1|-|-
TGTGCCAGCAGTGAACAGGCAGGCTTGGGTTCACCCCTCCACTTT
CASSEQAGLGSPLHF
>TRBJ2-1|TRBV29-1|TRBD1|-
TGCAGCGTTAGGTTTCAGGGGGCCGATGAGCAGTTCTTC
CSVRFQGADEQFF
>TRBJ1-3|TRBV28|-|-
TGTGCCAGCAGTTTTGGTGGGACACTAGTCTCTGGAAACACCATATATTTT
CASSFGGTLVSGNTIYF
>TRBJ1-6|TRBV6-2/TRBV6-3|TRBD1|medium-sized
TGTGCCAGCAGTCAGGGGGCTCGGAATTCACCCCTCCACTTT
CASSQGARNSPLHF
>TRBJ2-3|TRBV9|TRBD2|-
TGTGCCAGCAGCGCAGTAAAGCCGGGACTAGCGGGGAGCACAGATACGCAGTATTTT
CASSAVKPGLAGSTDTQYF
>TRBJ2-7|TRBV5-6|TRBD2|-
TGTGCCAGCAACAAAGCGGGAGTGAACTACGAGCAGTACTTC
CASNKAGVNYEQYF
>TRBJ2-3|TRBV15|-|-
TGTGCCACCAGCAGAGGGAGCGGATTCATCTCGGATACGCAGTATTTT
CATSRGSGFISDTQYF
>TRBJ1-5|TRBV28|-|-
TGTGCCAGCAGTAAGACCGGGACACTTGGCAATCAGCCCCAGCATTTT
CASSKTGTLGNQPQHF
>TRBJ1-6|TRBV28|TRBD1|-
TGTGCCAGCAGTTTATATCCCCCAGGACAGGGGAGGAATTCACCCCTCCACTTT
CASSLYPPGQGRNSPLHF
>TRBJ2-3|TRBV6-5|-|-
TGTGCCAGCAGTTCGACAGTCGCAGATACGCAGTATTTT
CASSSTVADTQYF
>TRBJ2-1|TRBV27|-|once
TGTGCCAGCAGCGTTTGGGGAGGAGAGCAGTTCTTC
CASSVWGGEQFF
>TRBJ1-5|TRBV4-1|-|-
TGCGCCAGCAGCCAAGATCCCGACGGGGCCCAGCATTTT
CASSQDPDGAQHF
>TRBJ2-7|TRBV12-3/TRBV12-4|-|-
TGTGCCAGCAGGGACGGGAGCTCCTACGAGCAGTACTTC
CASRDGSSYEQYF
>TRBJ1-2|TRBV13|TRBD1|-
TGTGCCAGCAGGATGGAGGGGGCGCCTGGCTACACCTTC
CASRMEGAPGYTF
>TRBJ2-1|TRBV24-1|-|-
TGTGCCACCAGCACAGGTTACAATGAGCAGTTCTTC
CATSTGYNEQFF
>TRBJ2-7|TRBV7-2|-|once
TGTGCCAGCAGCTCCCGGCGTGATAGGAGGGAGCAGTACTTC
CASSSRRDRREQYF
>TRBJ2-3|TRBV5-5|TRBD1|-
TGTGCCAGCAGCGCTACAGGGACAGGGCACACAGATACGCAGTATTTT
CASSATGTGHTDTQYF
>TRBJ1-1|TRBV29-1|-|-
TGCAGCGTTGATCGGAACACTGAAGCTTTCTTT
CSVDRNTEAFF
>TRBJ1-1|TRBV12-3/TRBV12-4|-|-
TGTGCCAGCAAGATGGGGCAGAACACTGAAGCTTTCTTT
CASKMGQNTEAFF
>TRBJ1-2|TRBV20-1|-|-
TGCAGTGCTACGGGGCAGGGGGGCTACACCTTC
CSATGQGGYTF
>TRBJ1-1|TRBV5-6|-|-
TGTGCCAGCAGCTTGAACAGGGACACTGAAGCTTTCTTT
CASSLNRDTEAFF
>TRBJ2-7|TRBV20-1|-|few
TGCAGTGCTAGTCCAGGCTCCTACGAGCAGTACTTC
CSASPGSYEQYF
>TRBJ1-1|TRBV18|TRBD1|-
TGTGCCAGCTCAGGTGCAGGGGGCGAGACTGAAGCTTTCTTT
CASSGAGGETEAFF
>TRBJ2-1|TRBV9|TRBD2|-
TGTGCCAGCAGCCTGGGGACTAGCGGCTCCTACAATGAGCAGTTCTTC
CASSLGTSGSYNEQFF
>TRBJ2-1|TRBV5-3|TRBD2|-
TGTGCCAGAAGCGCGATATCTAGCGGGAGGCCGCTTGTTGAGCAGTTCTTC
CARSAISSGRPLVEQFF
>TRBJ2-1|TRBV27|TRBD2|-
TGTGCCAGCACCCCAAGGACTAGCGCCAATGAGCAGTTCTTC
CASTPRTSANEQFF
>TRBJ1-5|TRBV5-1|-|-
TGCGCCAGCAGCTTGCCAGGGCCGGGCCAGCCCCAGCATTTT
CASSLPGPGQPQHF
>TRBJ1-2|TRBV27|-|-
TGTGCCAGCAGTATGACAACCGGCTATGGCTACACCTTC
CASSMTTGYGYTF
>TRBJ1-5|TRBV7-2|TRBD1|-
TGTGCCAGCAGCTCCCGACAGGGGGCGTCTCAGCCCCAGCATTTT
CASSSRQGASQPQHF
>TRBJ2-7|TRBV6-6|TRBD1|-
TGTGCCAGTATCAAGGGGGCCAACTACGAGCAGTACTTC
CASIKGANYEQYF
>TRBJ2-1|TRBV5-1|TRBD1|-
TGCGCCAGCAGCCCACAGGGGGCTAGAATGGACAATGAGCAGTTCTTC
CASSPQGARMDNEQFF
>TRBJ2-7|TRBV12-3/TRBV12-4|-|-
TGTGCCAGCAGTACAGCCTACGAGCAGTACTTC
CASSTAYEQYF
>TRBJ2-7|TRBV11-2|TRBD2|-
TGTGCCAGCAGCTTAGGGGGGACTAGCGGGGGCCTCTCCTACGAGCAGTACTTC
CASSLGGTSGGLSYEQYF
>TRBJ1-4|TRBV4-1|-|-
TGCGCCAGCAGCCAAGACAGGGGCCCCAATGAAAAACTGTTTTTT
CASSQDRGPNEKLFF